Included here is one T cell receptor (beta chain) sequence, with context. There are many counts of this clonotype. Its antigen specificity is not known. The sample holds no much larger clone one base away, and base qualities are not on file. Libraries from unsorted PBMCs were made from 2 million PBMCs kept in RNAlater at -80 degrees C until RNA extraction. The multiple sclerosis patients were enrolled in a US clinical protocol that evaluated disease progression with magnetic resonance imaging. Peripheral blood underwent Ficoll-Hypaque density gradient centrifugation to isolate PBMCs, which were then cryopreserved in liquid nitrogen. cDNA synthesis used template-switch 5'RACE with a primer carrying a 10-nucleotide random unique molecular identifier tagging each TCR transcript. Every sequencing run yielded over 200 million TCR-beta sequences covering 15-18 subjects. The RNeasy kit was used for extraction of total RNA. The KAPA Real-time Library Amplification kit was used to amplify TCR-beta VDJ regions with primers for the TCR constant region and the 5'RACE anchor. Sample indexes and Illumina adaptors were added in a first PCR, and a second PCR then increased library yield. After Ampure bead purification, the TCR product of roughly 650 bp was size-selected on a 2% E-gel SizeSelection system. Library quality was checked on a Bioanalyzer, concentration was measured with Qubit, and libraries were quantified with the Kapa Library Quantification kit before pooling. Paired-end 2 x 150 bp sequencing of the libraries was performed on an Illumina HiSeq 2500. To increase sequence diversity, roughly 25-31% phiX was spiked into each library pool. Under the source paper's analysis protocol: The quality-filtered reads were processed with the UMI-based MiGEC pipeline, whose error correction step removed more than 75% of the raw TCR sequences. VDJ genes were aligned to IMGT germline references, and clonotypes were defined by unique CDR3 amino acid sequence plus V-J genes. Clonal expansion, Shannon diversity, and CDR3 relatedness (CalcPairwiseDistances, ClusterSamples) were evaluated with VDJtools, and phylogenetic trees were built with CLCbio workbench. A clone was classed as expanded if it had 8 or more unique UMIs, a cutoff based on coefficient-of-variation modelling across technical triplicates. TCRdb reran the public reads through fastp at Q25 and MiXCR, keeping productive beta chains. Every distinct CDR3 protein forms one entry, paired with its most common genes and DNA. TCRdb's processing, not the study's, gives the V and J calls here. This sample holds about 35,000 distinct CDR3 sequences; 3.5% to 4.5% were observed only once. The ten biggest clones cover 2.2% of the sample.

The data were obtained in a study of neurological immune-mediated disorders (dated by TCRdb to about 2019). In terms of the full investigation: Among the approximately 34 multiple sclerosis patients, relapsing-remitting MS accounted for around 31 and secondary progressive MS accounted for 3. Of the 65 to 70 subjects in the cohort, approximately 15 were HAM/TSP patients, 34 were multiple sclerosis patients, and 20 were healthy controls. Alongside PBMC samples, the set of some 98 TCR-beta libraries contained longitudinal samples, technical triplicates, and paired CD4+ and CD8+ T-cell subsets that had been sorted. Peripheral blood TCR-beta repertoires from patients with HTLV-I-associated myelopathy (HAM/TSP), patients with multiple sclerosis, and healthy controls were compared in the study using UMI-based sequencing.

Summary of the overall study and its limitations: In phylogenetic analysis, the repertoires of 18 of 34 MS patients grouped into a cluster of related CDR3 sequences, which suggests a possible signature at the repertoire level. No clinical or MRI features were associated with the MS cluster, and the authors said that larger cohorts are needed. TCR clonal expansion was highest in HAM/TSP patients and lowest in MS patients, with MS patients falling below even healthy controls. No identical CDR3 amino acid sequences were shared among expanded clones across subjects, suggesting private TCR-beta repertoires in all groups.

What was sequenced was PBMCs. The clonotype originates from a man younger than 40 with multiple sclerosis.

The CDR3 corresponds to CASSVAGTGTTDTQYF. The DNA sequence follows: TGTGCCAGCAGCGTAGCAGGGACAGGGACCACAGATACGCAGTATTTT. The receptor chain draws on TRBV9 and TRBJ2-3, with 9 bases matching TRBD1. From a lookup of the germline V gene, CDR1 and CDR2 are SGDLS and YYNGEE. The CDR3 covers 16 residues, taking in both the cysteine and the phenylalanine. Only CDR3 DNA remains: 48 bases, in frame from the first base. After removal of 0 bases from V and 2 bases from J, the junction retains 4 bases not matched to a gene.